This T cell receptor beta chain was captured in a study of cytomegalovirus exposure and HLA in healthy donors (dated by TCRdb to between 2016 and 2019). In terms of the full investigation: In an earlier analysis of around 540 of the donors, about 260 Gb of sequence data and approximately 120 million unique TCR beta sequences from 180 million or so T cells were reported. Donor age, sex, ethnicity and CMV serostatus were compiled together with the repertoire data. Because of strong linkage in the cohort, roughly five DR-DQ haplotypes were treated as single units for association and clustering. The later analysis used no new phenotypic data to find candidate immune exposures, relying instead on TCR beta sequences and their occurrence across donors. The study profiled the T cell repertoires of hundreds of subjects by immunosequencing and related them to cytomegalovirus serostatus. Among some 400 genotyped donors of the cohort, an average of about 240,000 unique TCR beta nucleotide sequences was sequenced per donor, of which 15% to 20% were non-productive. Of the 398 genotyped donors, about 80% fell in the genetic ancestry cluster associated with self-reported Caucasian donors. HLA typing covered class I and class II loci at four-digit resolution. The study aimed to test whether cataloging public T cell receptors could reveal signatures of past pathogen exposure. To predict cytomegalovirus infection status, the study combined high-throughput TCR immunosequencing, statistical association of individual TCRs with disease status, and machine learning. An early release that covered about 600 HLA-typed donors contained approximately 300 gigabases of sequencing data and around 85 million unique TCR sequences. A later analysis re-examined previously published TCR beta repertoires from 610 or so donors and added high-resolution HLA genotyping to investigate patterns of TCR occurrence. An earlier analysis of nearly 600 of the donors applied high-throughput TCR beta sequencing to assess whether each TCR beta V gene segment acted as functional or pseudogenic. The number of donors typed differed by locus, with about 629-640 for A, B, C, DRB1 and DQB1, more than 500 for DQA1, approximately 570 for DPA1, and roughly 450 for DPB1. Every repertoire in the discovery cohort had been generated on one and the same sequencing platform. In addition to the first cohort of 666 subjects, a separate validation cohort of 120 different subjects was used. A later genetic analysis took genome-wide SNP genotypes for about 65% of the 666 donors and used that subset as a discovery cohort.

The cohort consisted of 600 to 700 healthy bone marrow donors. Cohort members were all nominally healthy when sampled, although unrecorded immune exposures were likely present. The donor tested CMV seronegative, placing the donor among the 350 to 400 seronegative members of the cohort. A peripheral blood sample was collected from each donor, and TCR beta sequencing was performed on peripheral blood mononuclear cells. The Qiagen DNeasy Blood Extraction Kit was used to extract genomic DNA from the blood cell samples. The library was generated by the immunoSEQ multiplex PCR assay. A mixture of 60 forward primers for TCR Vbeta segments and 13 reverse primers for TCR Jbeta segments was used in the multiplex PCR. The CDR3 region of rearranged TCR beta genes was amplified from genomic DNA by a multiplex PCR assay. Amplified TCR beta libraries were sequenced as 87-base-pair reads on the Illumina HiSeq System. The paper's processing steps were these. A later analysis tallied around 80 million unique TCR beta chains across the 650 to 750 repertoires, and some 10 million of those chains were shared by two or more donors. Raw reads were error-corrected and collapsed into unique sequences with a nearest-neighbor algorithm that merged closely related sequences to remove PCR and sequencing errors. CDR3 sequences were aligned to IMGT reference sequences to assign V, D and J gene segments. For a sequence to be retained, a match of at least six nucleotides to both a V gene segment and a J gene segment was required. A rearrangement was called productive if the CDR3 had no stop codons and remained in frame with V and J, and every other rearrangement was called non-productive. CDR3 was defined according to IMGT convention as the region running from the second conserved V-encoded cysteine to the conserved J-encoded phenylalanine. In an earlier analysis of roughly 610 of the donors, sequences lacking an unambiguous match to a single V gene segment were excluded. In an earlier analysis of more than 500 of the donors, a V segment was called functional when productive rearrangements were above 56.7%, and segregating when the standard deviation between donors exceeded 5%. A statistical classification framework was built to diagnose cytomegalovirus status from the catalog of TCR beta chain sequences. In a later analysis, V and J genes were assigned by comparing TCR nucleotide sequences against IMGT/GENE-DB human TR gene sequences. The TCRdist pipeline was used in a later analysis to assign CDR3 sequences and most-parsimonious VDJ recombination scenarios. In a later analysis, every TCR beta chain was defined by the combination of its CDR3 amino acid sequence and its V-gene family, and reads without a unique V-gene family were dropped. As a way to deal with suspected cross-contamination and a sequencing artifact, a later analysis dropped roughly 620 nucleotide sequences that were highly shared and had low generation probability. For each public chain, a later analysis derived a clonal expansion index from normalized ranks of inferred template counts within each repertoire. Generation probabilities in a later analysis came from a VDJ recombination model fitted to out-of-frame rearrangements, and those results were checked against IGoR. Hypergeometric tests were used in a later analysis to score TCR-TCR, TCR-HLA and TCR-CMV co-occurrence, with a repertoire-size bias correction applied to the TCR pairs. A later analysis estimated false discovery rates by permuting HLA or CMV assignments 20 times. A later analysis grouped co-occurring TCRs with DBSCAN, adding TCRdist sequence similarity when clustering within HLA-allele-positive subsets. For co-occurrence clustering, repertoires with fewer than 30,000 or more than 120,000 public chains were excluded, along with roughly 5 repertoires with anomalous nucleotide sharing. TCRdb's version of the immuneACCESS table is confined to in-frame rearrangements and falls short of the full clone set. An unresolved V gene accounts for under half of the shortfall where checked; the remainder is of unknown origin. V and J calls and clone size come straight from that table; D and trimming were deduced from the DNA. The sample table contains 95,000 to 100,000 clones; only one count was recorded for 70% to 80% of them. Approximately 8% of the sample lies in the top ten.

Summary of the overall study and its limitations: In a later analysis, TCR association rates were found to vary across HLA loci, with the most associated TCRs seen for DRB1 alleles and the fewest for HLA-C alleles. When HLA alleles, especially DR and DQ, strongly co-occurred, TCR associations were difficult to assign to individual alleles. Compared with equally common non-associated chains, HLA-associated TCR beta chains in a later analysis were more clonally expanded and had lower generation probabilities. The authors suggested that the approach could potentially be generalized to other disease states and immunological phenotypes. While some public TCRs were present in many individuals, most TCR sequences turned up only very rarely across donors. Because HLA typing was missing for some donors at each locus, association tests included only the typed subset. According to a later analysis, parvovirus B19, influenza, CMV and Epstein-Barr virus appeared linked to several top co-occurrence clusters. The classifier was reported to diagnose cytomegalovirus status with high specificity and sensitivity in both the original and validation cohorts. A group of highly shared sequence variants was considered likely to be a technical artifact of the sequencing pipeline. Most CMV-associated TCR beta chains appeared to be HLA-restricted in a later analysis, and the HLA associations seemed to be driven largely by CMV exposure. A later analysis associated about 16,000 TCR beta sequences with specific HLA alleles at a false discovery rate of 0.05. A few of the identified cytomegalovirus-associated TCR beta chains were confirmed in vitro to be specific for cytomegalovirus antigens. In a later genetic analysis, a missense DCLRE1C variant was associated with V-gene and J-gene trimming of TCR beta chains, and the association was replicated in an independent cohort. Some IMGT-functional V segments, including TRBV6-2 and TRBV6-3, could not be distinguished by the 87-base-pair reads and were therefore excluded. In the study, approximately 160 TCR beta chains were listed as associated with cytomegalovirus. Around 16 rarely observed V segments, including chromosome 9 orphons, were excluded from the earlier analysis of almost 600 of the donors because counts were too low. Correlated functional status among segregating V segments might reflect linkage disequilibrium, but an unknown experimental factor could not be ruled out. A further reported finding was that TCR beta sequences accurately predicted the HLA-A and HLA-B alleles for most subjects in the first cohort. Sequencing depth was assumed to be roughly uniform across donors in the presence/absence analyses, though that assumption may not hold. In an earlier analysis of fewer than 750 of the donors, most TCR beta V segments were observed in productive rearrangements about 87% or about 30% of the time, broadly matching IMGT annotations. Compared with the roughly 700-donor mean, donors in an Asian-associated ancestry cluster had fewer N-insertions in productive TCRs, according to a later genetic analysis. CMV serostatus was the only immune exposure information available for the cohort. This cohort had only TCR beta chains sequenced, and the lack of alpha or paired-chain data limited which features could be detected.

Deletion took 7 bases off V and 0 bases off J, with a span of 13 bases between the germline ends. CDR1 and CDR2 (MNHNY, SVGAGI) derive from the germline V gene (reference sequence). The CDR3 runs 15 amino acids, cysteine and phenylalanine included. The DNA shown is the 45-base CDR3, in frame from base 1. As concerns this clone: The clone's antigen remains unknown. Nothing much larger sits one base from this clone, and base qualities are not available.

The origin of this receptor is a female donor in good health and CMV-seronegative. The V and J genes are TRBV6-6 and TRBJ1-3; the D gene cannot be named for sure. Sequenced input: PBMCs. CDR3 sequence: CASNLGWNSGNTIYF. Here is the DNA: TGTGCCAGCAATCTGGGCTGGAACTCTGGAAACACCATATATTTT.